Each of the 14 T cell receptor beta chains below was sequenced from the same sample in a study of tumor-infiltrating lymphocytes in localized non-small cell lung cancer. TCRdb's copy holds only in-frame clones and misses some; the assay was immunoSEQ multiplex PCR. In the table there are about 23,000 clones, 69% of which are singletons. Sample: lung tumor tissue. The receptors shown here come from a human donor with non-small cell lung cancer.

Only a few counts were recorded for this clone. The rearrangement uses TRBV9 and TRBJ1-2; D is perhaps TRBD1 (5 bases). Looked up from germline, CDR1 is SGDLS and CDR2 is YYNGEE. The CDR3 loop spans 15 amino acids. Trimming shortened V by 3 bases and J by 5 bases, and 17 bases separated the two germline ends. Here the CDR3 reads CASSEGTGFDYGYTF. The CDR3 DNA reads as TGTGCCAGCAGCGAAGGGACGGGTTTTGATTATGGCTACACCTTC.

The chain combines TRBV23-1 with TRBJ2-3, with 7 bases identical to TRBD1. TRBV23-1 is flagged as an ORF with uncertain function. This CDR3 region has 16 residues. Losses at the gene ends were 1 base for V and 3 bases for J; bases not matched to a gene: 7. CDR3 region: CASSQFLTGRTDTQYF. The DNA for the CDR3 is TGCGCCAGCAGTCAATTCCTGACAGGGCGAACAGATACGCAGTATTTT.

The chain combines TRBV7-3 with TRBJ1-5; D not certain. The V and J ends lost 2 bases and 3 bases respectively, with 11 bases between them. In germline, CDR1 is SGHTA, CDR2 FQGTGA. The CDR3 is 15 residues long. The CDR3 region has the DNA TGTGCCAGCAGCTTAGAGGCGGGGTTCAATCAGCCCCAGCATTTT. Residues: CASSLEAGFNQPQHF.

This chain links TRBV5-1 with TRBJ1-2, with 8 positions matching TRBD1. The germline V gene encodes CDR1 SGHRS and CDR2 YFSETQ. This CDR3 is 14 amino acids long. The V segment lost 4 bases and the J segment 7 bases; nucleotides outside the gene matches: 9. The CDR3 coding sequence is TGCGCCAGCAGCCCGGGGTCAGGGGGCATTGGCTACACCTTC. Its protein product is CASSPGSGGIGYTF.

The DNA for the CDR3 is TGTGCCAGCAGTGCCTCGAGGGTCAGCAATCAGCCCCAGCATTTT. It codes for CASSASRVSNQPQHF. The genes are TRBV6-5 and TRBJ1-5; unclear D gene. The CDR3 length is 15 residues. From germline, CDR1 is MNHEY and CDR2 SVGAGI. Trimming removed 5 bases from V and 1 base from J, with 12 bases in between.

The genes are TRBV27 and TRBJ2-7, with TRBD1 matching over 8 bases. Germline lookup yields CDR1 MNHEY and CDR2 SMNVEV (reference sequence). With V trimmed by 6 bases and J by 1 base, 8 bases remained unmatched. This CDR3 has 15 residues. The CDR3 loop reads CASSPGQGISYEQYF. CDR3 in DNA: TGTGCCAGCAGCCCTGGACAGGGAATATCCTACGAGCAGTACTTC.

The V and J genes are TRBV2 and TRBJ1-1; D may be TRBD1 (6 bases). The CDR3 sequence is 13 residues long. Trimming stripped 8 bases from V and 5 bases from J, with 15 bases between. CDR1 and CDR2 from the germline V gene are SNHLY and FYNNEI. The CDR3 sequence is CASVPGGATEAFF. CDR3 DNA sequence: TGTGCCAGCGTGCCCGGGGGGGCAACTGAAGCTTTCTTT.

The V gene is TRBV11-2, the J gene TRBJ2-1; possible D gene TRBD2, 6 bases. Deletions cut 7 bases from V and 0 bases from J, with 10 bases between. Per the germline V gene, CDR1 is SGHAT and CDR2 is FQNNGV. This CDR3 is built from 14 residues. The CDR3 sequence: CASIYGSSYNEQFF. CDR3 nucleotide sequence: TGTGCCAGCATCTACGGGAGCTCCTACAATGAGCAGTTCTTC.

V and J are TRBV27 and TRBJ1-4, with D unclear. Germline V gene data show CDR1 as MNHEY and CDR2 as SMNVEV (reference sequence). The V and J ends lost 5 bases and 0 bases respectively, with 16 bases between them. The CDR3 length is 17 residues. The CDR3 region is CASSRTRSAATNEKLFF. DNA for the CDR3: TGTGCCAGCAGTCGTACCAGATCAGCAGCAACTAATGAAAAACTGTTTTTT.

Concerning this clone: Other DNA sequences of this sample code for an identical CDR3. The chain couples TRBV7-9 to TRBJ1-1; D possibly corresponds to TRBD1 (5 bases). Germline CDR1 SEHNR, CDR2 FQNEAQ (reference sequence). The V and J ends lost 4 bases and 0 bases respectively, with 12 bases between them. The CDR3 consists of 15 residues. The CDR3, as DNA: TGTGCCAGCAGCTCACCAGGGAGAATGAACACTGAAGCTTTCTTT. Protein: CASSSPGRMNTEAFF.

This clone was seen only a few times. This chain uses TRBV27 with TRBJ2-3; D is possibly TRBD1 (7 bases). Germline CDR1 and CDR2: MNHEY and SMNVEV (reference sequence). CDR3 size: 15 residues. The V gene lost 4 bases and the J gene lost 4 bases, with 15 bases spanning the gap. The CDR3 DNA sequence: TGTGCCAGCAGTTACGAGCAGGGGGAGGCAGATACGCAGTATTTT. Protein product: CASSYEQGEADTQYF.

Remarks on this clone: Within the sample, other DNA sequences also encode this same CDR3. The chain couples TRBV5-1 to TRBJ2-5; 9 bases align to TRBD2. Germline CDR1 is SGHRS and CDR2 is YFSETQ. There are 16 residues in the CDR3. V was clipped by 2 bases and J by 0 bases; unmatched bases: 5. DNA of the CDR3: TGCGCCAGCAGCTTAGAGGCTAGCGGGAACCAAGAGACCCAGTACTTC. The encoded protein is CASSLEASGNQETQYF.

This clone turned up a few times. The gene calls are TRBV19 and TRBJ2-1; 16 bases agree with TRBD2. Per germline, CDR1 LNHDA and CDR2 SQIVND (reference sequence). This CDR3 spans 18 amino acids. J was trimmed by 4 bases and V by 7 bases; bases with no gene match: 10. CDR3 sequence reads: CASTQVGLAGGHYNEQFF. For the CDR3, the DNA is TGTGCCAGTACCCAAGTGGGACTAGCGGGAGGGCATTACAATGAGCAGTTCTTC.

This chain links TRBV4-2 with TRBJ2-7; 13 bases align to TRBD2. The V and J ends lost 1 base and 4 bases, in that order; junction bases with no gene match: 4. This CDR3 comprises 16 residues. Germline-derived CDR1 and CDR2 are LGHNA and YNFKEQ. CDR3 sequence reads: CASSQVGTSGTYEQYF. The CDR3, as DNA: TGTGCCAGCAGCCAAGTCGGGACTAGCGGGACTTACGAGCAGTACTTC.